This T cell receptor beta chain was sequenced during a study of blood T cell repertoires in COVID-19. Background on the study: Both acute and convalescent COVID-19 samples were obtained from the United States, Italy and Spain. The cDNA or gDNA used as material had been derived from T cells, B-cell-depleted T cells, or PBMCs.

As processed by the authors: Quantification of nucleated cells was approximated via reference gene primer amplification. Clones were sequenced by immunoSEQ multiplex PCR, and TCRdb holds only the in-frame ones, with some missing. V and J calls and clone size are as listed in that table; D and trimming were resolved from the DNA. This sample has tens of thousands of clones; 88% occur once, and the top ten carry about 3%. CDR1 is SEHNR and CDR2 is FQNEAQ in the germline V gene (reference sequence). The CDR3 has 14 residues. V was cut by 2 bases and J by 1 base, with 9 bases left in between. The V gene is TRBV7-9, the J gene TRBJ2-7; D uncertain. The TCR was taken from a man in his forties or fifties with active COVID-19. The specimen sequenced was peripheral blood. CDR3 sequence reads: CASSLSAASYEQYF. The DNA of the CDR3 is TGTGCCAGCAGCTTAAGCGCAGCGTCCTACGAGCAGTACTTC.